The clone carrying this T cell receptor beta chain has a single count. Enrollees, roughly 18 to 90 years old, lived in approximately 25 US areas. Clones were sequenced by immunoSEQ multiplex PCR, and TCRdb holds only the in-frame ones, with some missing. The sample has 150,000 to 200,000 clones; over 75% are singletons. This CDR3 has 13 amino acids. Germline V lookup: CDR1 SQVTM, CDR2 ANQGSEA. V lost 8 bases to trimming and J lost 3 bases; unmatched junction nucleotides: 10. This entry belongs to a study of blood T cell repertoires in COVID-19. Study as a whole: Some COVID-19 samples were acute and others convalescent; all came from the United States, Italy and Spain. Sample material is recorded as cDNA or gDNA derived from T cells, B-cell-depleted T cells, or PBMCs.

The TCR comes from a woman aged 18-35 years who had recovered from COVID-19. The rearrangement uses TRBV29-1 and TRBJ2-7; TRBD1 aligns across 7 bases. Sequencing used PBMCs or T cells enriched from blood (not recorded which). As DNA, the CDR3 is TGCAGCACTCTAAGAGGGGACAGCTACGAGCAGTACTTC. This gives the protein CSTLRGDSYEQYF.